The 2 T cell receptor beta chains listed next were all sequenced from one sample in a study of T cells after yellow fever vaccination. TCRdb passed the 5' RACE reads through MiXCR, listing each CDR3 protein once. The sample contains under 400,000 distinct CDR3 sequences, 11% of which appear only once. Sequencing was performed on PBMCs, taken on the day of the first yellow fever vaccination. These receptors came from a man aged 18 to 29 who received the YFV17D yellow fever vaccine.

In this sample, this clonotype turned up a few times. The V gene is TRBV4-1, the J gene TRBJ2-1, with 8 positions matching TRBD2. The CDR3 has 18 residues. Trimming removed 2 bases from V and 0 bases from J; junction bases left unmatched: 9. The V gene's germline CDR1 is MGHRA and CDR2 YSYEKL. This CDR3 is CASSQRGGPPSSYNEQFF. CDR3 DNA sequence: TGCGCCAGCAGCCAACGCGGGGGGCCCCCAAGCTCCTACAATGAGCAGTTCTTC.

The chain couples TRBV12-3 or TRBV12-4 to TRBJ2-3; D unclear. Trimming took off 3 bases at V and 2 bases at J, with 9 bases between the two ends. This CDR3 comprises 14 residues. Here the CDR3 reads CASSFPENTDTQYF. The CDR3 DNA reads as TGTGCCAGCAGTTTCCCGGAAAACACAGATACGCAGTATTTT.